This entry is about one T cell receptor beta chain. Its binding antigen is unknown. Per-base qualities were not stored, and no clone one base away is much larger. The V end loses 6 bases and the J end loses 2 bases, and a stretch of 19 bases separates them. From cysteine to phenylalanine, the CDR3 is 16 amino acids long. The sequence is cut down to CDR3 DNA, 48 bases in frame from base 1. Via the germline V gene, CDR1 is SGHTA and CDR2 FQGNSA. The data derive from a study of CD8+ T cells in alopecia areata (dated by TCRdb to 2016 to 2018). A note on the overall study: The treated patients, all with moderate-to-severe alopecia areata, were enrolled in an open-label pilot trial of oral tofacitinib given at 5 to 10 mg twice daily. Patients received tofacitinib for 6 to 18 months and were then followed off drug for 6 months to check for delayed response and recurrence. The SALT score, which quantifies the percentage of affected scalp surface area, was used to measure disease severity in treated patients. To study T cell clonal expansion in alopecia areata, the researchers applied high-throughput TCRbeta sequencing to both the C3H/HeJ mouse model and human patients. In humans, TCRbeta sequencing was performed on scalp tissue and on sorted CD4+ and CD8+ peripheral blood T cells from healthy controls and from patients with patchy or totalis/universalis alopecia areata. Tofacitinib-treated patients had biopsies at baseline and at 4 and 24 weeks of treatment, with a later scalp biopsy in several patients. Scalp clonality was compared among normal scalp (n=4), patchy alopecia areata scalp (n=8), and alopecia totalis/universalis scalp (n=8). RNA was extracted with the PAXgene miRNA kit for fixed scalp, the miRNeasy kit for PBMCs, and the RNeasy kit for mouse skin. TCRbeta CDR3 regions were amplified by immunoSEQ multiplex PCR with 35 Vbeta forward and 13 Jbeta reverse primers.

In light of the paper, this sample's time point label describes: around 28 days on oral tofacitinib. The label giving this sample's treatment or condition can be read as: oral pan-JAK inhibitor, 5-10 mg twice daily. Peripheral blood and lesional scalp punch biopsies were obtained from patients with alopecia areata. PBMCs were separated by density centrifugation and stained for CD3, CD4 and CD8, after which CD4+ and CD8+ T cells were sorted on a FACSAria. Libraries came from the immunoSEQ multiplex PCR assay. For TCR sequencing, RNA was extracted from every sample and reverse transcribed into cDNA to serve as template. First-strand cDNA was synthesized using SuperScript III with a 2:1 mix of oligo-dT and random hexamers. A synthetic immune receptor repertoire was used to gauge amplification bias, and whatever bias remained was removed computationally. Regarding the original processing steps: Raw reads were preprocessed for error removal, and CDR3 was defined according to IMGT conventions as running from the conserved cysteine to phenylalanine. Clonality was computed as 1 minus the Shannon entropy, with the entropy normalized by log2 of the number of productive unique TCRs. Whether each scalp clone was CD4 or CD8 was inferred by checking scalp TCRbeta sequences against the CD4 and CD8 repertoires from sorted blood. This is the immuneACCESS table as TCRdb keeps it, with only in-frame sequences that have V and J called. A part of the clones is gone; compared with another copy, unresolved V genes explain less than half, and the rest is unexplained. That table supplies the V and J calls and clone size; D and trimming were determined from the DNA. Within this sample are about 210,000 clones, with about three fifths of them counted one time only. 1.6% of the sample goes to the ten largest clones.

Results the study describes overall, beyond this receptor: Higher clonality and more expanded CD8+ clones were observed in lesional scalp than in normal scalp, particularly in alopecia totalis/universalis, a finding suggestive of antigenic drive. Scalp TCR repertoire analysis is complicated because resident alphabeta T cells in normal human skin are also sequenced, whereas mouse skin is dominated by gammadelta T cells. Because the treated cohort was small and had only one nonresponder, larger studies are needed to examine links between baseline CD8+ expansion and response. During tofacitinib treatment, many expanded lesional clones remained in scalp and blood, and this persistence may partly explain relapse after treatment is stopped. Shared TCR sequences between patients were less evident than in mice, which may be partly attributable to HLA diversity in the patient population. Tofacitinib significantly decreased scalp clonality and the number of expanded CD8+ clones among the top 100 scalp clones.

The receptor was derived from a human donor with alopecia areata. The rearrangement combines TRBV7-2 with TRBJ2-5; the D gene lacks a confident call. The sequencing here drew on CD4+ T cells sorted from blood, taken at week 4, from a patient treated with tofacitinib. This receptor carries the CDR3 CASRPRSGTGQETQYF. The DNA reads TGTGCCAGCAGACCCCGATCCGGAACTGGTCAAGAGACCCAGTACTTC.